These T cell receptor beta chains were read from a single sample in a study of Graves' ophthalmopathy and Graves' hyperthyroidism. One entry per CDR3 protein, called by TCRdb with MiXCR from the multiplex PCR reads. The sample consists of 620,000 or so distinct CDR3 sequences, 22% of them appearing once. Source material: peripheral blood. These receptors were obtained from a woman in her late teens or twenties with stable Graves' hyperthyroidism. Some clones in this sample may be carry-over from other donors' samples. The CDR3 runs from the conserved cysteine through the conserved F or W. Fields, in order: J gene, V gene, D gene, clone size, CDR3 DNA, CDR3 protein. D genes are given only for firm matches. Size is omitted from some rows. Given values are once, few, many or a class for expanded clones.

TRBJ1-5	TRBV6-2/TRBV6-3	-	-	TGTGCCAGCAGGAGGACTAGCGGCAATCAGCCCCAGCATTTT	CASRRTSGNQPQHF
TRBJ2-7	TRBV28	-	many	TGTGCCAGCGGAGGCGGGTCAACGGACGAGCAGTACTTC	CASGGGSTDEQYF
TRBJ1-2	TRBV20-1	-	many	TGCAGTGCAAACACGGGGCCGGGCTATGGCTACACCTTC	CSANTGPGYGYTF
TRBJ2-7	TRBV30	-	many	TGTGCCTGGAGTCCATACAGGGTTTACGAGCAGTACTTC	CAWSPYRVYEQYF
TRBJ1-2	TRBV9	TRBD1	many	TGTGCCAGCAGCGCAGCCGGGACAGGATTCGGCTACACCTTC	CASSAAGTGFGYTF
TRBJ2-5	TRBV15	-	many	TGTGCCACCAGCAGAGTACAGCAAGAGACCCAGTACTTC	CATSRVQQETQYF
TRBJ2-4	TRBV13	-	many	TGTGCCAGCAGCTCCGAGCGCGGTATGCAGGGCCAGCGCATTCAGTACTTC	CASSSERGMQGQRIQYF
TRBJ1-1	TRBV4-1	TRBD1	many	TGCGCCAGCAGCCAGCGCGGACAGGGGGACACTGAAGCTTTCTTT	CASSQRGQGDTEAFF
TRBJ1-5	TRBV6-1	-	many	TGTGCCAGCAGTGAAAGGGGCAGGGGCGGCGGTCAGCCCCAGCATTTT	CASSERGRGGGQPQHF
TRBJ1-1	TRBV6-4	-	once	TGTGCCAGCAGTGACTCGGAGGAGGGCACTGAAGCTTTCTTT	CASSDSEEGTEAFF
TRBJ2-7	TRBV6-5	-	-	TGTGCCAGCAGTTACTCGTGGCATACCCCCTACGAGCAGTACTTC	CASSYSWHTPYEQYF
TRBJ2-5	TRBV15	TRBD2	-	TGTGCCACCAGCGCCCGGACTAGCGGCAAAGAGACCCAGTACTTC	CATSARTSGKETQYF
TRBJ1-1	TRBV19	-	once	TGTGCCAGTAGTATCCCGGTCCCGAACACTGAAGCTTTCTTT	CASSIPVPNTEAFF
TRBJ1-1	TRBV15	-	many	TGTGCCACCAGCAGAGTTTTGGGGTCTGAAGCTTTCTTT	CATSRVLGSEAFF
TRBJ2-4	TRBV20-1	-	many	TGCAGTGCTCCCGCTAAGATCAACATTAAGTACTTC	CSAPAKINIKYF
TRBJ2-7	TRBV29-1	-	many	TGCAGCACCCGAGGCGGGGCTTCCGAGCAGTACTTC	CSTRGGASEQYF
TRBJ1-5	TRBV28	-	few	TGTGCCAGCAGTTTGGACAGTGCTAATCAGCCCCAGCATTTT	CASSLDSANQPQHF
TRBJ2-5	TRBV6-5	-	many	TGTGCCAGCAGTTTAAACCGGGGCCAAGAGACCCAGTACTTC	CASSLNRGQETQYF
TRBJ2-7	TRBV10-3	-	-	TGTGCCATCTCTAACTCTGCAGGGGGGAAGTACGAGCAGTACTTC	CAISNSAGGKYEQYF
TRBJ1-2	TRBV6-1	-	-	TGTGCCAGCAGTGATTATCGGGCCCCCCGTGCCTATGGCTACACCTTC	CASSDYRAPRAYGYTF
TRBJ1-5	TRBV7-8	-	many	TGTGCCAGCGGGCAGACCCTCAATCAGCCCCAGCATTTT	CASGQTLNQPQHF
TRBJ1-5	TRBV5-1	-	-	TGCGCCAGCAGCCTGACAGCTAATAGCAATCAGCCCCAGCATTTT	CASSLTANSNQPQHF
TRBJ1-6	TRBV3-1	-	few	TGTGCCAGCAGCCAGGATTCCCTAAGGGGGGGGCGATATTCACCCCTCCACTTT	CASSQDSLRGGRYSPLHF
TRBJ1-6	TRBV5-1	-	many	TGCGCCAGCAGCTACGGACAGAATAATTCACCCCTCCACTTT	CASSYGQNNSPLHF
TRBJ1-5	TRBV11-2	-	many	TGTGCCAGCAGCTTAGATCGGGGGTTTGGTCAGCCCCAGCATTTT	CASSLDRGFGQPQHF
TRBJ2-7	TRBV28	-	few	TGTGCCAGCAGTTTCCTAAGGGGCATCTCCTACGAGCAGTACTTC	CASSFLRGISYEQYF
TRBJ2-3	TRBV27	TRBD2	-	TGTGCCAGCAGAAGATCTAGCGGGAGTACCCTAGGCACAGATACGCAGTATTTT	CASRRSSGSTLGTDTQYF
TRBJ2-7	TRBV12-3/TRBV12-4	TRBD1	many	TGTGCCAGCAGTACCGCGACAGGGACCAATTACGAGCAGTACTTC	CASSTATGTNYEQYF
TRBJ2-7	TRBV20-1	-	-	TGCAGTGCTAGAGATTTAGGGATAGGGCCGTACGATCAGTACTTC	CSARDLGIGPYDQYF
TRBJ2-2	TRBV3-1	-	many	TGTGCCAGCAGCCGTCGGTCCGGGGAGCTGTTTTTT	CASSRRSGELFF
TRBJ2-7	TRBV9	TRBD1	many	TGTGCCAGCAGCGTAACTCCGGGACAGTATCAAGAAGAGCAGTACTTC	CASSVTPGQYQEEQYF
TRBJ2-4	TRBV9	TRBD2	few	TGTGCCAGCAGCGTAGGGGTAGCGGGGAGGAACATTCAGTACTTC	CASSVGVAGRNIQYF
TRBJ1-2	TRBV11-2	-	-	TGTGCCAGCAGCTTAGAGGGGCGCCTGAGGAACTATGGCTACACCTTC	CASSLEGRLRNYGYTF
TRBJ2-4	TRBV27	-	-	TGTGCCAGCAGTTATTCCGCTTCATACATTCAGTACTTC	CASSYSASYIQYF
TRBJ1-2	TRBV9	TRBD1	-	TGTGCCAGCAGCGTATTTGGACAGGGCAAAAGTGGCTACACCTTC	CASSVFGQGKSGYTF
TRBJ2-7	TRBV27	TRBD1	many	TGTGCCAGCAACGTTCTGGGGCCAGGGGGCGAGCAGTACTTC	CASNVLGPGGEQYF
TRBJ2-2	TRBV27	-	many	TGTGCCAGCGGAGAAGGGGGGACGGACACCGGGGAGCTGTTTTTT	CASGEGGTDTGELFF
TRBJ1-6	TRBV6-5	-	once	TGTGCCAGCAGTTACTCGAGGCGGGGATATAATTCACCCCTCCACTTT	CASSYSRRGYNSPLHF
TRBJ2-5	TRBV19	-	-	TGTGCCAGTAGTGGGTACTCCGAGACCCAGTACTTC	CASSGYSETQYF
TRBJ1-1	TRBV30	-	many	TGTGCCTGGGCCATGGGCAGGGTCACTGAAGCTTTCTTT	CAWAMGRVTEAFF
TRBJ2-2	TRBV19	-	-	TGTGCCAGCAATCCTGGGATCGGGGAGCTGTTTTTT	CASNPGIGELFF
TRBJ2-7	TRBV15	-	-	TGTGCCACCAGCTCCAGTCGTGGGCAGTACTTC	CATSSSRGQYF
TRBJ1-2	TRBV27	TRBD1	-	TGTGCCAGCAGTTCTTGGCAGGGGGCAGACTATGGCTACACCTTC	CASSSWQGADYGYTF
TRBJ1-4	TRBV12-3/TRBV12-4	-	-	TGTGCCAGCAGTTTAAGGGGGAATGAAAAACTGTTTTTT	CASSLRGNEKLFF
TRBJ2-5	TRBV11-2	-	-	TGTGCCAGCAGCTTACTGGGGCAGGGGGGTCCTAACCAAGAGACCCAGTACTTC	CASSLLGQGGPNQETQYF
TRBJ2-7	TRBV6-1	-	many	TGTGCCAGCGGATCTAGGGACTTCACTTCCTACGAGCAGTACTTC	CASGSRDFTSYEQYF
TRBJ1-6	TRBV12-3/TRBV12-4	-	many	TGTGCCAGCAGTCCGGGATCTATCTCACCCCTCCACTTT	CASSPGSISPLHF
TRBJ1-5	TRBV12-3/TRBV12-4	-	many	TGTGCCAGCAGTTTTTCCATTCAGGGGCATCAGCCCCAGCATTTT	CASSFSIQGHQPQHF